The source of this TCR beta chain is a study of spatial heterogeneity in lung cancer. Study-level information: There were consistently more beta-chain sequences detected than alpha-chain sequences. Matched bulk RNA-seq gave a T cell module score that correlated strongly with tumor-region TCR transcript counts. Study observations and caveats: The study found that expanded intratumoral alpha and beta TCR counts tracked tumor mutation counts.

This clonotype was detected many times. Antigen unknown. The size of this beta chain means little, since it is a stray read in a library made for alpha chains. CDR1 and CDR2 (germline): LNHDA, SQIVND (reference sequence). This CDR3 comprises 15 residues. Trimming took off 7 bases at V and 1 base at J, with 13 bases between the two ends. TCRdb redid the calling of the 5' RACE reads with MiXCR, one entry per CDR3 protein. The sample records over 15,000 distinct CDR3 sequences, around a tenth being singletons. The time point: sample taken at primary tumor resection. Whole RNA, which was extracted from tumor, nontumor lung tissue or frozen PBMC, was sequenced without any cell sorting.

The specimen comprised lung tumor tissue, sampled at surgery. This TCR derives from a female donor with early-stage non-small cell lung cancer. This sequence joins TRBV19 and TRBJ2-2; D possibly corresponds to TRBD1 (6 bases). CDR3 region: CASTRQALNTGELFF. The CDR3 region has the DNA TGTGCCAGTACCAGACAGGCTTTGAACACCGGGGAGCTGTTTTTT. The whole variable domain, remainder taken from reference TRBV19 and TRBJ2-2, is DGGITQSPKYLFRKEGQNVTLSCEQNLNHDAMYWYRQDPGQGLRLIYYSQIVNDFQKGDIAEGYSVSREKKESFPLTVTSAQKNPTAFYLCASTRQALNTGELFFGEGSRLTVL.